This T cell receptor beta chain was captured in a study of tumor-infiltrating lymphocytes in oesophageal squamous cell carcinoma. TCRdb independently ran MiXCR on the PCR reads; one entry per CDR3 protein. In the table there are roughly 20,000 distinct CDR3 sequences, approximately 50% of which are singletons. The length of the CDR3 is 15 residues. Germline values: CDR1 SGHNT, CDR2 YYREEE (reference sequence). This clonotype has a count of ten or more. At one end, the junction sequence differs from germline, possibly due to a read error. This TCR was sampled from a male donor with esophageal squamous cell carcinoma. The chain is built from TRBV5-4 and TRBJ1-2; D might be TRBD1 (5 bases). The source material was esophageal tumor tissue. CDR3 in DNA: TGCGCCAGCAGCTTTTCCAGGGCAGGCGGCTATGGCTACACCTTC. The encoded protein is CASSFSRAGGYGYTF.